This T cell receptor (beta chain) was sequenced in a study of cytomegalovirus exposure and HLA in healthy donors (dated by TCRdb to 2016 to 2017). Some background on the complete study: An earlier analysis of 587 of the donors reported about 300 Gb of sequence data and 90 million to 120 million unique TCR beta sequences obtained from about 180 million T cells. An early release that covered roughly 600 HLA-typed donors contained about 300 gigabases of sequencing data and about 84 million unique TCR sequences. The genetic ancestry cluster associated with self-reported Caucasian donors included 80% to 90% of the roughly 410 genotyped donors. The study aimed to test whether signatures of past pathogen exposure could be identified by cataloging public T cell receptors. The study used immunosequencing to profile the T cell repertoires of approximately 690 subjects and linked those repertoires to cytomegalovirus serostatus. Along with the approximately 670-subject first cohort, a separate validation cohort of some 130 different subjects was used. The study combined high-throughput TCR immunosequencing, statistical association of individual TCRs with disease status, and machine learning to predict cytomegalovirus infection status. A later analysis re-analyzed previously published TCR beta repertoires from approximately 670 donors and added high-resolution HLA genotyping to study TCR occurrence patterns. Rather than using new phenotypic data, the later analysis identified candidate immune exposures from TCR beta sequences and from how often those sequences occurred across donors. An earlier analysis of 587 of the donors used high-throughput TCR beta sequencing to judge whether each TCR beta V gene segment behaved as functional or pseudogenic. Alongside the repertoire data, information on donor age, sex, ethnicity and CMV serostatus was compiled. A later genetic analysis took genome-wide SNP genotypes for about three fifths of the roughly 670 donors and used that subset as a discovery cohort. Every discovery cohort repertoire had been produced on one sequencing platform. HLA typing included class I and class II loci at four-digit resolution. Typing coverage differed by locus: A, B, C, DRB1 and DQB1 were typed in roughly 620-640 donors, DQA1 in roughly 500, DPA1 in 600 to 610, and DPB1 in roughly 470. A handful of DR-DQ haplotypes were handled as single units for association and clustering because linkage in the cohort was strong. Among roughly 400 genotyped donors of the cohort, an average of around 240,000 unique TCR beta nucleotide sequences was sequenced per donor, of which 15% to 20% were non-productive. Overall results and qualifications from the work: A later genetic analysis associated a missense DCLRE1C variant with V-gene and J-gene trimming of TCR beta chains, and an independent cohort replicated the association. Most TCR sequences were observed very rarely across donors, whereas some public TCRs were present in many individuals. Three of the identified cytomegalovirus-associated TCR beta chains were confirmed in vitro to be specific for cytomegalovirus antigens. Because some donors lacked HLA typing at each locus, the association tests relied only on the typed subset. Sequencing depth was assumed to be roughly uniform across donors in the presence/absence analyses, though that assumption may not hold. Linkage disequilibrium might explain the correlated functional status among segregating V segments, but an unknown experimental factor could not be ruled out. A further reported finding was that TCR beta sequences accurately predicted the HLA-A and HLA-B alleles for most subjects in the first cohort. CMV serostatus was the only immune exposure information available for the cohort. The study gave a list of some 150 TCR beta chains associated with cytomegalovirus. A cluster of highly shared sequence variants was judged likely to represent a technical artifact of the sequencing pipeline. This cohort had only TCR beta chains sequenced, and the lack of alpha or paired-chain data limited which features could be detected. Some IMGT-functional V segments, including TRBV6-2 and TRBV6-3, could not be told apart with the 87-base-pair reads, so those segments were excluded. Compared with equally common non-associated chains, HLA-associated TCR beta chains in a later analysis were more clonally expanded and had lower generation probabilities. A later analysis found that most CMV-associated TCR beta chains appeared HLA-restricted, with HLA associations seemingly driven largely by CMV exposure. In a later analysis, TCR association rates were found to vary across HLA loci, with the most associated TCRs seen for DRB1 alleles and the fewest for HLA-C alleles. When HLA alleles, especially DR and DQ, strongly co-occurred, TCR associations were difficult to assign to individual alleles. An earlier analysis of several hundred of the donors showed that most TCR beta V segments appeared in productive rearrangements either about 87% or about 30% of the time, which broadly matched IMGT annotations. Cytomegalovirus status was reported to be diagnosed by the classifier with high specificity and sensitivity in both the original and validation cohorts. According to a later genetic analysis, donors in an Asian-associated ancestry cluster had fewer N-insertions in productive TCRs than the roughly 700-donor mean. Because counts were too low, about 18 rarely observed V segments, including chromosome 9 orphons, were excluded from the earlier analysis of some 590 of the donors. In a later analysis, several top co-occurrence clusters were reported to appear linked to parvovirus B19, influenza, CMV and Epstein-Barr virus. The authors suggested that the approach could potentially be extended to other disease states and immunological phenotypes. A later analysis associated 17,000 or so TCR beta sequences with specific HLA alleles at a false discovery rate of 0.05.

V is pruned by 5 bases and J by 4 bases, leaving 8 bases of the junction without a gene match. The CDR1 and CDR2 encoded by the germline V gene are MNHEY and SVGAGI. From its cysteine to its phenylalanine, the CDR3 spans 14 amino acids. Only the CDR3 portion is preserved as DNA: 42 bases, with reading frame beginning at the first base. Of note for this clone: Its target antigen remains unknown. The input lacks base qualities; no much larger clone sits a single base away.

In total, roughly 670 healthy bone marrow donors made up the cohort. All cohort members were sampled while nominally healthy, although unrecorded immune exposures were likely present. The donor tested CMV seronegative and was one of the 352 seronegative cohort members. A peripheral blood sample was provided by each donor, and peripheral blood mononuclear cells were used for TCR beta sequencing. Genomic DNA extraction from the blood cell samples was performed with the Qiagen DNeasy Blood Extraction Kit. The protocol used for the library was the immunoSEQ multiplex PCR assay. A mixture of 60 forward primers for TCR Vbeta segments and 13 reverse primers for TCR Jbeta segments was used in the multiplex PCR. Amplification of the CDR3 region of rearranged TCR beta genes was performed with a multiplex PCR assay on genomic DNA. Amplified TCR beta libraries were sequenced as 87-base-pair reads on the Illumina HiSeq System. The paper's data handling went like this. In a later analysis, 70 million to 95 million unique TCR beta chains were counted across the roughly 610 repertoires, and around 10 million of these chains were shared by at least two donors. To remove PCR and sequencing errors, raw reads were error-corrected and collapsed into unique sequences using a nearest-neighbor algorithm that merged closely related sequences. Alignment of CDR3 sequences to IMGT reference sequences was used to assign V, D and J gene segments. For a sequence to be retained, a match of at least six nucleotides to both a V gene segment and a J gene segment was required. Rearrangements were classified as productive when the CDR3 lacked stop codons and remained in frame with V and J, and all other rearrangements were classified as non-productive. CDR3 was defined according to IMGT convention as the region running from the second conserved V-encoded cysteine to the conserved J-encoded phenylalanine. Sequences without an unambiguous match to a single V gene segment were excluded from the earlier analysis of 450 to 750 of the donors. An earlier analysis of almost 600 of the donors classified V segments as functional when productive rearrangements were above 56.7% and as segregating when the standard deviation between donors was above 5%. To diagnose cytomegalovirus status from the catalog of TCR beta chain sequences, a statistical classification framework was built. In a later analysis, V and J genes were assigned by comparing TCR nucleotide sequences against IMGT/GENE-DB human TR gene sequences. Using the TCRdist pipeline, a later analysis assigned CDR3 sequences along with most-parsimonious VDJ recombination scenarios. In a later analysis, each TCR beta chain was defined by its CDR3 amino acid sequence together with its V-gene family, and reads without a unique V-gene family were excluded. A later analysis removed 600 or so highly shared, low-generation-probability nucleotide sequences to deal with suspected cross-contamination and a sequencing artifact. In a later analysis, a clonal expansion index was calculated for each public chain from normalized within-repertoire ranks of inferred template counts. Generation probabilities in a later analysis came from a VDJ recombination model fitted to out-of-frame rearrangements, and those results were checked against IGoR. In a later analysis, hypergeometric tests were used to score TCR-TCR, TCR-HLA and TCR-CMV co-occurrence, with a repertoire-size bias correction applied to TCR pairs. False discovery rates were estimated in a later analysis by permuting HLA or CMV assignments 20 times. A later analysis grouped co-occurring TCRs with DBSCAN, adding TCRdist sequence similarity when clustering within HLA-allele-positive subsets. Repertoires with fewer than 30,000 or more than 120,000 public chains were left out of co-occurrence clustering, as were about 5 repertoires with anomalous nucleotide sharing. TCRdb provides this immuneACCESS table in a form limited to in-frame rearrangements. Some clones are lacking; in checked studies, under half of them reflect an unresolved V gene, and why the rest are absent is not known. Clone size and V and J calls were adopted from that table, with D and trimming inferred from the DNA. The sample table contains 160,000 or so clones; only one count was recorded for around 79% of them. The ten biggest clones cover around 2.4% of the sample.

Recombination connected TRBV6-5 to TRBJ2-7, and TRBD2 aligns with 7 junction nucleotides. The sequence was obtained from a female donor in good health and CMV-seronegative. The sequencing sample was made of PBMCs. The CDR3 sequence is CASSSGTLIYEQYF. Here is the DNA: TGTGCCAGCAGTAGCGGGACTTTGATTTACGAGCAGTACTTC.